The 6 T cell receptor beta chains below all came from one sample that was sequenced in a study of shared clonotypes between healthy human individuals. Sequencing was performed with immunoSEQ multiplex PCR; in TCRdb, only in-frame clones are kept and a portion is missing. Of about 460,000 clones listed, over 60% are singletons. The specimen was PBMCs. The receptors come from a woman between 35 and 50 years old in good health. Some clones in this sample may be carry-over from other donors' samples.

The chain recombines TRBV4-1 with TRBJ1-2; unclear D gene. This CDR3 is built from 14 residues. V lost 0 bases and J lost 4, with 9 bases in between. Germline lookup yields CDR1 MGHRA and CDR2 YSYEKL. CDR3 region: CASSQDPLPYGYTF. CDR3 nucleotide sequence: TGCGCCAGCAGCCAAGATCCGCTCCCCTATGGCTACACCTTC.

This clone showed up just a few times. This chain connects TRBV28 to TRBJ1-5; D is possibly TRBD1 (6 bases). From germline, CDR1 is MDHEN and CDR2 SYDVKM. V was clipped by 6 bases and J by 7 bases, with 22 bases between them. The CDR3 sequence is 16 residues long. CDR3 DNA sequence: TGTGCCAGCAGCCCCTGGGAGGGGGGGTTTAGGCAGCCCCAGCATTTT. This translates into CASSPWEGGFRQPQHF.

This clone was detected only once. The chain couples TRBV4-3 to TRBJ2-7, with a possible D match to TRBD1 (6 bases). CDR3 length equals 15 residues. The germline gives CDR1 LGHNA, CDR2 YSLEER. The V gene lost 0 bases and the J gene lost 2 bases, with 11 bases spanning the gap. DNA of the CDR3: TGCGCCAGCAGCCAAGAAGGGGGTCCCCCCTACGAGCAGTACTTC. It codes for CASSQEGGPPYEQYF.

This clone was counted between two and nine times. CDR3 coding DNA: TGTGCCAGCAGCGGACAGGGAGGGGAGACAGAGACCCAGTACTTC. Residues: CASSGQGGETETQYF. The chain is built from TRBV7-9 and TRBJ2-5, with D maybe TRBD1 (8 bases). The germline CDR1 and CDR2 sequences are SEHNR and FQNEAQ (reference sequence). Trimming took 5 bases from V and 4 from J, leaving 17 bases between them. This CDR3 has 15 residues.

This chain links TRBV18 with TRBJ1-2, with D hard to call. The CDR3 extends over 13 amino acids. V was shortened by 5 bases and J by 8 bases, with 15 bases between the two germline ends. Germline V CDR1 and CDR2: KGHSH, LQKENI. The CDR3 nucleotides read TGTGCCAGCTCAGGAACGGGGATTGAGGGCTACACCTTC. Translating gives CASSGTGIEGYTF.

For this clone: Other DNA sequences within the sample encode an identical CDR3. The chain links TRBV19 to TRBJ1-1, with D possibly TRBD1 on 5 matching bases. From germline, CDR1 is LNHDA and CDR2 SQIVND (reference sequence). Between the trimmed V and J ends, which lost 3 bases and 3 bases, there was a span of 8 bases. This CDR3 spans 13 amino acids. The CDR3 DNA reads TGTGCCAGTAGTATGGGACGGGACACTGAAGCTTTCTTT. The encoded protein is CASSMGRDTEAFF.